This TCR beta chain originates from a study of T cell responses to AZD1222 COVID-19 vaccine. Study details: Samples with a second dose at about 4 or about 12 weeks were pooled together.

The germline V gene has CDR1 GTSNPN and CDR2 SVGIG (reference sequence). Trimming pared 2 bases from V and 7 bases from J, leaving 17 bases between. The CDR3 totals 14 residues. The table came from immunoSEQ multiplex PCR; TCRdb's copy has only in-frame clones and leaves some out. Here the sample spans roughly 100,000 clones, 93% being singletons. The receptor comes from an adult in good health. The chain couples TRBV30 to TRBJ2-5; unclear D gene. The sample in question was peripheral blood, obtained on day 0 of AZD1222 vaccination. The CDR3 protein is CAWSSPPGRRTQYF. The CDR3 DNA sequence: TGTGCCTGGAGTTCGCCGCCGGGCCGTCGGACCCAGTACTTC. Together with reference TRBV30 and TRBJ2-5, the CDR3 gives the full variable domain: SQTIHQWPATLVQPVGSPLSLECTVEGTSNPNLYWYRQAAGRGLQLLFYSVGIGQISSEVPQNLSASRPQDRQFILSSKKLLLSDSGFYLCAWSSPPGRRTQYFGPGTRLLVL.